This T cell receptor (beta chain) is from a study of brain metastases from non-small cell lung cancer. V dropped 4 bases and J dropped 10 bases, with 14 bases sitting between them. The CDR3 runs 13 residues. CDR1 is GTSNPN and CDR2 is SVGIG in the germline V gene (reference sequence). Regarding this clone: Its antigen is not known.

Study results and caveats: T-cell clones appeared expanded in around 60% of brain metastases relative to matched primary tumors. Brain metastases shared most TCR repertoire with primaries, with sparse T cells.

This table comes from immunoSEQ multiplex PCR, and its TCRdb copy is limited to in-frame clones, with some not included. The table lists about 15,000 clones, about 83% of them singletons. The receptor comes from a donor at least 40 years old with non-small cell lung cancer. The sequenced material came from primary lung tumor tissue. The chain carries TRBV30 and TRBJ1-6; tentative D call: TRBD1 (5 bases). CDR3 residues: CAWTGQGRSPLHF. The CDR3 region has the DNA TGTGCCTGGACTGGCCAGGGACGGTCACCCCTCCACTTT. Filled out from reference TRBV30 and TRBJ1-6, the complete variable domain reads SQTIHQWPATLVQPVGSPLSLECTVEGTSNPNLYWYRQAAGRGLQLLFYSVGIGQISSEVPQNLSASRPQDRQFILSSKKLLLSDSGFYLCAWTGQGRSPLHFGNGTRLTVT.